Given below is one T cell receptor (beta chain) in context. The data derive from a study of blood T cell repertoires in COVID-19. Study-wide background: Nucleic acid was either cDNA or gDNA, and it came from T cells, B-cell-depleted T cells, or PBMCs.

The CDR3 length is 15 residues. CDR1 and CDR2 from the germline V gene are SGDLS and YYNGEE. V was pared by 3 bases and J by 0 bases, with 5 bases of the junction left unmatched. Seattle-derived patients entered the study during active infection and were followed longitudinally. Original methodology: Reference gene primer amplification in the assay estimated nucleated cell counts. Sequencing used immunoSEQ multiplex PCR; TCRdb keeps in-frame clones, though not all of them. V, J and clone size derive from that table, while D and trimming were established from the DNA sequence. In the table there are some 300,000 clones, around 90% of which are singletons.

This sequence joins TRBV9 and TRBJ1-1, with 7 bases lining up with TRBD1. This sequence originates from a woman aged 40-49 years with COVID-19, enrolled during active disease. Input material: peripheral blood. The CDR3 sequence is CASSGTGTVNTEAFF. Here the CDR3 DNA reads TGTGCCAGCAGCGGTACCGGGACAGTGAACACTGAAGCTTTCTTT.